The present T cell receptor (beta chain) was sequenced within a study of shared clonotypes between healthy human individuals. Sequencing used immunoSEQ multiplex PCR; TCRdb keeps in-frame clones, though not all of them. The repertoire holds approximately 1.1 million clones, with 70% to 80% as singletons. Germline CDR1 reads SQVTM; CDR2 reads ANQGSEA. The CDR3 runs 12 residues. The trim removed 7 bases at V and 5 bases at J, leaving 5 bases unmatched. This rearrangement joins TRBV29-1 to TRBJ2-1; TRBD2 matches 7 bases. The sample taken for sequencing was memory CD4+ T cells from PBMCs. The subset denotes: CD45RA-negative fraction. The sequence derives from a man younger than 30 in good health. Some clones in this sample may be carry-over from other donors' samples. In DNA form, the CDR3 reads TGCAGCGCACTAGCGCCCAACAATGAGCAGTTCTTC. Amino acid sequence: CSALAPNNEQFF.